A selection of T cell receptor beta chains follows, all from one sample in a study of T cell changes during pregnancy in multiple sclerosis. Profiled with immunoSEQ multiplex PCR; TCRdb holds only in-frame clones, not every one. The repertoire holds about 65,000 clones, approximately 92% seen once, with 3% in the top ten. Sequences were derived from CD8+ T cells from peripheral blood mononuclear cells, sampled in the third trimester of pregnancy. The source is a female donor in good health, enrolled as a control in a pregnancy study. CDR3s include the opening cysteine and the closing phenylalanine or tryptophan. The D gene is left open where the match is weak. Where a row states a size, it is once, few, many or the class of an expanded clone; other rows omit it.

j_call	d_call	clone_size	v_call	cdr3_aa	cdr3_nt
TRBJ2-3	TRBD1	NA	TRBV9	CASSVEGQGPDTQYF	TGTGCCAGCAGCGTAGAGGGACAGGGACCAGATACGCAGTATTTT
TRBJ1-2	NA	NA	TRBV10-2	CASTGENYGYTF	TGCGCCAGCACCGGAGAAAACTATGGCTACACCTTC
TRBJ1-5	NA	once	TRBV27	CASSFHNQPQHF	TGTGCCAGCAGTTTTCACAATCAGCCCCAGCATTTT
TRBJ1-3	TRBD1	NA	TRBV7-2	CASSLGGTARSGNTIYF	TGTGCCAGCAGCTTAGGGGGGACAGCGAGGTCTGGAAACACCATATATTTT
TRBJ1-2	NA	NA	TRBV2	CASSAGANYGYTF	TGTGCCAGCAGTGCGGGAGCTAACTATGGCTACACCTTC
TRBJ2-1	NA	NA	TRBV7-2	CASSLVTSNEQFF	TGTGCCAGCAGCTTAGTTACTAGCAATGAGCAGTTCTTC
TRBJ2-7	TRBD1	NA	TRBV18	CASSLETGNFYEQYF	TGTGCCAGCTCACTTGAGACAGGGAATTTCTACGAGCAGTACTTC
TRBJ2-7	NA	NA	TRBV7-9	CASSFRGDTTYEQYF	TGTGCCAGCAGCTTCCGGGGGGACACTACCTACGAGCAGTACTTC
TRBJ1-2	NA	once	TRBV6-1	CASSEITGSYGYTF	TGTGCCAGCAGTGAAATTACAGGGAGCTATGGCTACACCTTC
TRBJ2-7	NA	NA	TRBV6-1	CASTNSYEQYF	TGTGCCAGCACAAACTCCTACGAGCAGTACTTC
TRBJ2-3	NA	once	TRBV7-6	CASSGALSSTDTQYF	TGTGCCAGCAGTGGGGCCCTTAGCAGCACAGATACGCAGTATTTT
TRBJ1-2	NA	few	TRBV27	CASGYQTGSSYGYTF	TGTGCCAGCGGGTATCAGACAGGCTCGAGCTATGGCTACACCTTC
TRBJ1-6	NA	NA	TRBV9	CASSGSGGPTDNSPLHF	TGTGCCAGCAGCGGAAGCGGTGGTCCTACGGATAATTCACCCCTCCACTTT
TRBJ1-4	NA	NA	TRBV5-1	CASSVESDNEKLFF	TGCGCCAGCAGCGTAGAGAGTGATAATGAAAAACTGTTTTTT
TRBJ2-1	NA	NA	TRBV7-6	CASSLGGAKEQFF	TGTGCCAGCAGCTTGGGGGGGGCAAAAGAGCAGTTCTTC
TRBJ2-7	TRBD1	NA	TRBV5-6	CASSRGQEPKEQYF	TGTGCCAGCAGCCGAGGACAGGAGCCCAAGGAGCAGTACTTC
TRBJ1-6	NA	NA	TRBV27	CASSSSRTDQLPGLHF	TGTGCCAGCAGTTCATCCCGCACCGACCAACTCCCAGGACTCCACTTT
TRBJ2-2	NA	NA	TRBV19	CASSIVQGIAGELFF	TGTGCCAGTAGTATAGTCCAGGGGATAGCCGGGGAGCTGTTTTTT
TRBJ2-5	TRBD2	NA	TRBV6-1	CASSEERGSYQETQYF	TGTGCCAGCAGTGAAGAGCGGGGGTCGTACCAAGAGACCCAGTACTTC
TRBJ1-5	NA	NA	TRBV2	CASSLRGSDQPQHF	TGTGCCAGTAGTCTCAGGGGAAGCGATCAGCCCCAGCATTTT
TRBJ2-7	TRBD1	NA	TRBV28	CASSPYRGGEQYF	TGTGCCAGCAGTCCGTACAGGGGTGGCGAGCAGTACTTC
TRBJ1-2	NA	NA	TRBV29-1	CSVDGSNYGYTF	TGCAGCGTTGACGGTTCTAACTATGGCTACACCTTC
TRBJ1-1	TRBD1	NA	TRBV30	CAWRPTGAEAFF	TGTGCCTGGAGACCCACAGGGGCTGAAGCTTTCTTT
TRBJ1-1	NA	NA	TRBV7-9	CASSLTGDTEAFF	TGTGCCAGCAGTCTTACGGGGGACACTGAAGCTTTCTTT
TRBJ1-2	NA	NA	TRBV5-4	CASSLSLITTENYGYTF	TGTGCCAGCAGCTTGAGCTTAATCACGACAGAGAACTATGGCTACACCTTC
TRBJ2-1	TRBD2	NA	TRBV7-2	CASSLDAGGTVEQFF	TGTGCCAGCAGCTTAGATGCGGGGGGGACGGTTGAGCAGTTCTTC
TRBJ2-5	TRBD1	NA	TRBV6-5	CASSYAGTGQETQYF	TGTGCCAGCAGTTACGCCGGGACAGGGCAAGAGACCCAGTACTTC